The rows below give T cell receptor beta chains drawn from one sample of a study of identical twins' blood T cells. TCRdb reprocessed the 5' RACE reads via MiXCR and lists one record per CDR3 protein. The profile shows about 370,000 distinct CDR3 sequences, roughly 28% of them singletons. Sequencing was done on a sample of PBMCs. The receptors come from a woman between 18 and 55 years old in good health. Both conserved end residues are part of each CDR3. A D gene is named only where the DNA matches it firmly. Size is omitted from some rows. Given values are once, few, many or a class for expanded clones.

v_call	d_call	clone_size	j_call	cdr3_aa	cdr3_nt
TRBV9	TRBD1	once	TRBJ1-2	CASSDDRVGYGYTF	TGTGCCAGCAGCGATGACAGGGTAGGATATGGCTACACCTTC
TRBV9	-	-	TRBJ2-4	CASSVEVRGDIQYF	TGTGCCAGCAGCGTAGAGGTCCGAGGGGACATTCAGTACTTC
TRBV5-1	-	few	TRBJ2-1	CASSFARVDMDEQFF	TGCGCCAGCAGCTTCGCACGAGTTGATATGGATGAGCAGTTCTTC
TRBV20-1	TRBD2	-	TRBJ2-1	CSARVGLAGRSSYNEQFF	TGCAGTGCTAGAGTTGGACTAGCGGGAAGGAGCTCCTACAATGAGCAGTTCTTC
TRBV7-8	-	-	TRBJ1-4	CASSLAGGSRGKLFF	TGTGCCAGCAGCTTAGCGGGGGGCTCCCGGGGAAAACTGTTTTTT
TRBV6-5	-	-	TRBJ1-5	CASSPSGTSNQPQHF	TGTGCCAGCAGTCCCTCAGGTACTAGCAATCAGCCCCAGCATTTT
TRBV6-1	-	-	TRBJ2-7	CASSDWLNKYEQYF	TGTGCCAGCAGTGATTGGCTGAATAAGTACGAGCAGTACTTC
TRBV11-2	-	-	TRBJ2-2	CASSLTSWAGELFF	TGTGCCAGCAGCTTAACTAGCTGGGCCGGGGAGCTGTTTTTT
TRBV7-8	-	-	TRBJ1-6	CASSLLENSPLHF	TGTGCCAGCAGCTTACTAGAGAATTCACCCCTCCACTTT
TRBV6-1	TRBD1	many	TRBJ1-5	CASSPGQGYQPQHF	TGTGCCAGCAGCCCCGGACAGGGTTATCAGCCCCAGCATTTT
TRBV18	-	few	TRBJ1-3	CASTQGKNGNTIYF	TGTGCCAGCACCCAGGGAAAAAATGGAAACACCATATATTTT
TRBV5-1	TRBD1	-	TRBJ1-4	CASSLGDSWNQKLFF	TGCGCCAGCAGCTTGGGGGACAGTTGGAATCAAAAACTGTTTTTT
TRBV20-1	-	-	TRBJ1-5	CSALLPGNQPQHF	TGCAGTGCCCTACTCCCGGGCAATCAGCCCCAGCATTTT
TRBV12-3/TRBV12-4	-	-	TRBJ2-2	CASSIGRAGELFF	TGTGCCAGCAGCATCGGTCGGGCCGGGGAGCTGTTTTTT
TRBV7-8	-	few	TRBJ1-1	CASSLDYDRTTEAFF	TGTGCCAGCAGCTTAGACTATGACCGGACCACTGAAGCTTTCTTT
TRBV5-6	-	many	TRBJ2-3	CASSRSDTQYF	TGTGCCAGTAGCCGTTCAGATACGCAGTATTTT
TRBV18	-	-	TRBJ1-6	CASSEGQGKLSPLHF	TGTGCCAGCTCCGAGGGGCAGGGGAAGCTTTCACCCCTCCACTTT
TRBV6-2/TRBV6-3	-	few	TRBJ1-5	CASSYGAGRQPQHF	TGTGCCAGCAGTTACGGGGCAGGCCGACAGCCCCAGCATTTT
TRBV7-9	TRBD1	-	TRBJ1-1	CASSLGLPGGTEAFF	TGTGCCAGCAGCTTAGGTCTTCCAGGGGGAACTGAAGCTTTCTTT
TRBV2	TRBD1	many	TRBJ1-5	CASSGTGGYNQPQHF	TGTGCCAGCAGTGGGACAGGGGGATACAATCAGCCCCAGCATTTT
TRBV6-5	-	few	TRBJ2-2	CASSYGFHTGELFF	TGTGCCAGCAGTTACGGTTTCCACACCGGGGAGCTGTTTTTT
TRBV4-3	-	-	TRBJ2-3	CASSLGGGPSFTDTQYF	TGCGCCAGCAGCCTAGGGGGAGGGCCTAGTTTCACAGATACGCAGTATTTT
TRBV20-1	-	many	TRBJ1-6	CSARDRTGGDSPLHF	TGCAGTGCTAGGGATAGGACTGGGGGTGATTCACCCCTCCACTTT
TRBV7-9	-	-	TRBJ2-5	CASSLAAETQYF	TGTGCCAGCAGCTTAGCGGCTGAGACCCAGTACTTC
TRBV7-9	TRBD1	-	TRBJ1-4	CASSSFSQGAGNEKLFF	TGTGCCAGCAGCTCATTCTCTCAGGGGGCGGGTAATGAAAAACTGTTTTTT
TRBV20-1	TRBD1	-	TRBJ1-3	CSARPFLTGGTGNTIYF	TGCAGTGCTAGGCCCTTCCTTACAGGGGGCACTGGAAACACCATATATTTT
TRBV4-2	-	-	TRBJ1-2	CASSHGQNYGYTF	TGTGCCAGCAGCCATGGACAGAACTATGGCTACACCTTC
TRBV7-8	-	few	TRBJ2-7	CASSSTGRREQYF	TGTGCCAGCAGCTCAACAGGGAGGCGCGAGCAGTACTTC
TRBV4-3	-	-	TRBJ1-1	CASSQDRGTGNTEAFF	TGCGCCAGCAGCCAAGATCGAGGGACGGGGAACACTGAAGCTTTCTTT
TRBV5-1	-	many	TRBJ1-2	CASSLSGDYIYGYTF	TGCGCCAGCAGCTTGTCAGGGGATTATATCTATGGCTACACCTTC
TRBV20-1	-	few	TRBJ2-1	CSAQGNNEQFF	TGCAGTGCTCAAGGGAACAATGAGCAGTTCTTC
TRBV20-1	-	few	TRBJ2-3	CSARPGTSTDTQYF	TGCAGTGCTAGACCAGGGACTAGCACAGATACGCAGTATTTT
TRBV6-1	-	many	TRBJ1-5	CASSEISENPQHF	TGTGCCAGCAGTGAAATTTCGGAGAACCCCCAGCATTTT
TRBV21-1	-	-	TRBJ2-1	CARRGEIPNEQFF	TGTGCCAGGCGGGGGGAGATTCCGAATGAGCAGTTCTTC
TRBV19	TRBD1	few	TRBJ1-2	CASSIQGTGYGYTF	TGTGCCAGTAGTATTCAAGGGACAGGATATGGCTACACCTTC
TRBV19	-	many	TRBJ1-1	CASSEDSAFF	TGTGCCAGTAGTGAAGACTCTGCTTTCTTT
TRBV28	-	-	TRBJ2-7	CASNSGNPEYF	TGTGCCAGCAATTCAGGGAATCCGGAGTACTTC
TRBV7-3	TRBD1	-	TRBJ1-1	CASSVTDRGAAFF	TGTGCCAGCAGCGTTACGGACAGGGGAGCAGCTTTCTTT
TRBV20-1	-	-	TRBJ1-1	CSASSGGGDTEAFF	TGCAGTGCCTCGTCGGGGGGAGGGGACACTGAAGCTTTCTTT
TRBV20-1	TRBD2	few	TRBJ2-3	CSARDQAIRAGGTDTQYF	TGCAGTGCTAGAGATCAGGCGATAAGAGCGGGGGGCACAGATACGCAGTATTTT
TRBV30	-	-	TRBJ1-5	CAWSKAGWAQPQHF	TGTGCCTGGAGCAAGGCAGGGTGGGCGCAGCCCCAGCATTTT
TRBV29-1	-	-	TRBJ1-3	CSAGGVGNTIYF	TGCAGCGCCGGGGGGGTTGGAAACACCATATATTTT
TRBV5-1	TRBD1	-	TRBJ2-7	CASSDGTDADKQYF	TGCGCCAGCAGCGACGGGACAGACGCAGATAAGCAGTACTTC
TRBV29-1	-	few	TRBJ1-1	CSVRVRMNTEAFF	TGCAGCGTACGAGTACGGATGAACACTGAAGCTTTCTTT
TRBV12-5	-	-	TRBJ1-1	CASGLAPNTEAFF	TGTGCTAGTGGTTTGGCCCCGAACACTGAAGCTTTCTTT
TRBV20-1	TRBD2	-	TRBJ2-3	CSVFPGLAGEDTQYF	TGCAGTGTTTTCCCGGGACTAGCGGGGGAGGATACGCAGTATTTT
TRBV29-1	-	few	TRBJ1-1	CSVGKAFF	TGCAGCGTTGGGAAAGCTTTCTTT
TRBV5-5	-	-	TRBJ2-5	CASSLRALRDHQETQYF	TGTGCCAGCAGCTTAAGGGCCTTACGAGATCACCAAGAGACCCAGTACTTC
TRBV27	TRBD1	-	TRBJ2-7	CASSPTGLSSYEQYF	TGTGCCAGCAGTCCGACAGGGTTAAGCTCCTACGAGCAGTACTTC
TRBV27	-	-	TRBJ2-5	CASSLLGQETQYF	TGCGCCAGCAGCTTGTTAGGGCAAGAGACCCAGTACTTC
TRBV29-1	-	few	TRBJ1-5	CSVSGDGNQPQHF	TGCAGCGTTAGCGGGGACGGCAATCAGCCCCAGCATTTT
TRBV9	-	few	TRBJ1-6	CASSGGVTYNSPLHF	TGTGCCAGCAGCGGTGGGGTAACCTATAATTCACCCCTCCACTTT
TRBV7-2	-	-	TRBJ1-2	CASSLVTGVGYTF	TGTGCCAGCAGCTTAGTGACCGGGGTTGGCTACACCTTC
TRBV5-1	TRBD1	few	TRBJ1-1	CASSSGTGATEAFF	TGCGCCAGCAGCTCCGGGACAGGAGCTACTGAAGCTTTCTTT
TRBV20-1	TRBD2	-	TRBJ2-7	CSASRAGALYEQYF	TGCAGTGCTAGTAGGGCGGGAGCACTCTACGAGCAGTACTTC
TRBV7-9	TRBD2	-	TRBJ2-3	CASSSSLAGSRDTQYF	TGTGCCAGCAGCTCCTCCCTAGCGGGGTCTAGAGATACGCAGTATTTT
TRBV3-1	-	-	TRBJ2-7	CASSPRYRVYEQYF	TGTGCCAGCAGCCCCCGCTACAGGGTCTACGAGCAGTACTTC